This T cell receptor (beta chain) was profiled in a study of shared clonotypes between healthy human individuals. The table lists this clone with a count of one. Its antigen is unidentified. CD45RO-negative, CCR7-positively selected cells formed the naive CD8 fraction, excluding terminally differentiated effector memory CD45RA+ cells. V was cut by 1 base and J by 0 bases, with 10 bases left in between. Germline CDR1 is MNHEY and CDR2 is SMNVEV (reference sequence). CDR3 size: 15 residues. Study results and caveats: The donor pool, a small one, limited the genetic and exposure-history diversity represented. The study's rarefaction showed incomplete sorted-subset sequencing despite large depth.

The protocol was immunoSEQ multiplex PCR, while the TCRdb copy is restricted to in-frame clones and leaves out a portion. The profile shows under 600,000 clones, roughly 98% of them singletons. This clonotype was obtained from a man aged 25-45 years in good health. Sequenced material: naive CD8+ T cells sorted from blood. This chain connects TRBV27 to TRBJ2-7; a weak D match, TRBD1 (5 bases). The CDR3: CASSLYRSNSYEQYF. In nucleotides, the CDR3 is TGTGCCAGCAGTTTATACAGGTCCAACTCCTACGAGCAGTACTTC.